This T cell receptor (beta chain) was identified in a study of T cells in Graves' hyperthyroidism and ophthalmopathy. This clonotype was picked up many times. Between the trimmed V and J ends, which lost 2 bases and 6 bases, there was a span of 12 bases. The CDR3 contains 13 residues. The V gene's germline CDR1 is SGHDT and CDR2 YYEEEE. RNA transcripts were the template for amplifying TCR beta CDR3 regions. Primed by the HTBI set, a first-round RT-PCR was run on the TCR CDR3. A single record per CDR3 protein comes from TCRdb applying MiXCR to the multiplex PCR reads. The sample has fewer than 550,000 distinct CDR3 sequences; approximately 14% are singletons.

The sequence derives from a woman under 30 with Graves' hyperthyroidism. This chain connects TRBV5-6 to TRBJ2-7, with D perhaps matching TRBD2 (6 bases). Sample: blood. The CDR3 loop reads CASSFSGSFEQYF. CDR3 nucleotides: TGTGCCAGCAGCTTCAGCGGGTCTTTCGAGCAGTACTTC.